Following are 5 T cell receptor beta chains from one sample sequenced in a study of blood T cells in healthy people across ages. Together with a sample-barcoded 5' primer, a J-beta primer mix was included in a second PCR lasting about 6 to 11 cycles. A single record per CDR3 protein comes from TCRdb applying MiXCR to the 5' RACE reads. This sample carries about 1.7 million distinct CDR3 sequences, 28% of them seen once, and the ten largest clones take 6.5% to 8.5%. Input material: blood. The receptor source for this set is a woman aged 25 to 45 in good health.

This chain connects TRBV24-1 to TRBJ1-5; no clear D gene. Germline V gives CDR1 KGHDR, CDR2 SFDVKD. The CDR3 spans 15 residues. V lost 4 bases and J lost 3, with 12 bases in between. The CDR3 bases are TGTGCCACCAGTGAGGGTGGCAGACCCAATCAGCCCCAGCATTTT. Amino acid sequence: CATSEGGRPNQPQHF.

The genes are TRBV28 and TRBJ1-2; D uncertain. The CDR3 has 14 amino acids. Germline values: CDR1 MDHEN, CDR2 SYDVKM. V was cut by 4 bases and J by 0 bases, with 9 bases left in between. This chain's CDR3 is CASSSTRTNYGYTF. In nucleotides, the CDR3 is TGTGCCAGCAGTTCCACAAGGACTAACTATGGCTACACCTTC.

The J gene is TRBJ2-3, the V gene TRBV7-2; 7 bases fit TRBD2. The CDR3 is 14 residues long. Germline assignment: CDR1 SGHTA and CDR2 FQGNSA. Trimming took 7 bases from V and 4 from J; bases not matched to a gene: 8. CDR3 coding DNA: TGTGCCAGCAACTCCAGCGGGATACCAGATACGCAGTATTTT. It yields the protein CASNSSGIPDTQYF.

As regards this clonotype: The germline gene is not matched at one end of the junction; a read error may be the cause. CDR3 protein: CTSSLPLLGETQYF. The CDR3 nucleotides are TGTACCAGCAGCTTGCCCCTGCTGGGCGAGACCCAGTACTTC. The V and J genes are TRBV5-5 and TRBJ2-5; D not resolved. The germline V gene encodes CDR1 SGHKS and CDR2 YYEKEE (reference sequence). CDR3 length: 14 residues.

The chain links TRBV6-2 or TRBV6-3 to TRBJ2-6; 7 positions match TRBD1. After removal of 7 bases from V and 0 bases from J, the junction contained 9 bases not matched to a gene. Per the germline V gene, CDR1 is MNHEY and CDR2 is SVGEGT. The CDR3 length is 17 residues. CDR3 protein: CASTQGVPYSGANVLTF. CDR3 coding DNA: TGTGCCAGCACCCAGGGGGTCCCTTACTCTGGGGCCAACGTCCTGACTTTC.